Below, 18 T cell receptor beta chains from the same sample are listed, as sequenced in a study of T cell responses to AZD1222 COVID-19 vaccine. Assay used: immunoSEQ multiplex PCR; TCRdb lists only in-frame clones, some missing. The table lists roughly 190,000 clones, roughly 92% of them singletons, with approximately 1.5% in the top ten. The sample in question was peripheral blood, obtained on day 0 of AZD1222 vaccination. These receptors were obtained from an adult in good health.

The chain employs TRBV30 and TRBJ1-6; no definite D call. CDR3 size: 11 residues. Per the germline V gene, CDR1 is GTSNPN and CDR2 is SVGIG (reference sequence). The V end was cut by 2 bases, the J end by 15 bases, with 11 bases between. DNA for the CDR3: TGTGCCTGGAGTTCCCAGGTGGTCCTCCACTTT. Its protein is CAWSSQVVLHF.

The chain couples TRBV25-1 to TRBJ2-2, with TRBD1 identical over 8 bases. The CDR3 sequence is 16 residues long. Germline trimming cut 4 bases from V and 0 bases from J; bases unmatched to any gene: 4. Per germline, CDR1 MGHDK and CDR2 SYGVNS. The CDR3 DNA sequence: TGTGCCAGCAGTGGACAGGGGCGAGCGAACACCGGGGAGCTGTTTTTT. Its translation: CASSGQGRANTGELFF.

The rearrangement joins TRBV7-8 to TRBJ1-5; D not certain. V was clipped by 2 bases and J by 0 bases, with 11 bases between them. CDR1 SGHVS and CDR2 FQNEAQ come from the germline V gene. This CDR3 is 16 amino acids long. The DNA for the CDR3 is TGTGCCAGCAGCTTACAGACAATTTATAGCAATCAGCCCCAGCATTTT. This translates into CASSLQTIYSNQPQHF.

The rearrangement uses TRBV5-5 and TRBJ1-5; D gene ambiguous. In germline, CDR1 is SGHKS, CDR2 YYEKEE (reference sequence). V dropped 4 bases and J dropped 5 bases, with 10 bases sitting between them. The CDR3 is 13 residues long. In DNA form, the CDR3 reads TGTGCCAGCAGCCCCCGGAGGGATCAGCCCCAGCATTTT. As protein: CASSPRRDQPQHF.

The chain has TRBV7-2 and TRBJ2-1; D tentatively fits TRBD1 or TRBD2 (5 bases each). The V end was cut by 4 bases, the J end by 9 bases, with 10 bases between. This CDR3 region has 12 residues. Germline V lookup: CDR1 SGHTA, CDR2 FQGNSA. Written as DNA, the CDR3 is TGTGCCAGCAGCTGGGACGGTGGTGAGCAGTTCTTC. Translating it yields CASSWDGGEQFF.

This chain joins TRBV9 and TRBJ1-6, with 7 bases matching TRBD1. V was clipped by 3 bases and J by 7 bases; unmatched bases: 10. Per the germline V gene, CDR1 is SGDLS and CDR2 is YYNGEE. The CDR3 runs 16 residues. The CDR3 nucleotides are TGTGCCAGCAGCGGACTTCTACAGGGGATGAATTCACCCCTCCACTTT. This codes for CASSGLLQGMNSPLHF.

The rearrangement uses TRBV3-1 (or the pseudogene TRBV3-2) and TRBJ1-1, with TRBD1 matching 9 bases. J lost 0 bases, V lost 4 bases, and 6 bases had no gene match. This CDR3 spans 16 amino acids. Germline V lookup: CDR1 LGHDT, CDR2 YNNKEL (reference sequence). The CDR3 coding sequence is TGTGCCAGCAGCCCCGGGACAGGGTTTTTGAACACTGAAGCTTTCTTT. Its protein is CASSPGTGFLNTEAFF.

This rearrangement joins TRBV6-5 to TRBJ1-2; TRBD1 aligns across 7 bases. The V segment lost 4 bases and the J segment 4 bases; nucleotides outside the gene matches: 9. The CDR3 length is 15 residues. Germline V CDR1 and CDR2: MNHEY, SVGAGI. In DNA form, the CDR3 reads TGTGCCAGCAGTTCCCCACGGTACAGGGGCTATGGCTACACCTTC. Translated, it gives CASSSPRYRGYGYTF.

The chain recombines TRBV7-3 with TRBJ1-1, with TRBD1 matching 7 bases. J was trimmed by 4 bases and V by 6 bases; bases with no gene match: 8. CDR1 is SGHTA and CDR2 is FQGTGA in the germline V gene. CDR3 length: 14 residues. CDR3 sequence: CASRRQGGSTEAFF. For the CDR3, the DNA is TGTGCCAGCAGACGTCAGGGGGGTAGCACTGAAGCTTTCTTT. Filled out from reference TRBV7-3 and TRBJ1-1, the complete variable domain reads GAGVSQTPSNKVTEKGKYVELRCDPISGHTALYWYRQSLGQGPEFLIYFQGTGAADDSGLPNDRFFAVRPEGSVSTLKIQRTERGDSAVYLCASRRQGGSTEAFFGQGTRLTVV.

The rearrangement uses TRBV5-4 and TRBJ1-1, with 9 bases lining up with TRBD1. This CDR3 has 13 amino acids. The junction had 4 bases not matched to a gene; V was cut back by 2 bases and J by 8 bases. The germline CDR1 and CDR2 sequences are SGHNT and YYREEE (reference sequence). CDR3 residues: CASSFGQGTEAFF. The CDR3 DNA is TGTGCCAGCAGCTTTGGACAGGGGACCGAAGCTTTCTTT.

This chain links TRBV6-5 with TRBJ2-7, with 9 positions matching TRBD1. V shed 4 bases and J 4 bases; nucleotides not matched to a gene: 8. Per the germline V gene, CDR1 is MNHEY and CDR2 is SVGAGI. This CDR3 is built from 15 residues. The CDR3 loop is CASSSGQGTPYEQYF. CDR3 nucleotide sequence: TGTGCCAGCAGTTCCGGACAGGGGACCCCTTACGAGCAGTACTTC.

The chain joins TRBV19 to TRBJ1-4; no definite D call. Trimming cost V 4 bases and J 8 bases, with 20 bases left between them. CDR3 length: 16 residues. Germline V gives CDR1 LNHDA, CDR2 SQIVND (reference sequence). The CDR3 loop reads CASSSTGSNRREKLFF. The CDR3, as DNA: TGTGCCAGTAGTAGTACCGGGAGTAACCGCAGGGAAAAACTGTTTTTT.

J is TRBJ1-3 and V is TRBV19, with D unresolved. Trimming removed 7 bases at V and 0 bases at J, with 16 bases between. From germline, CDR1 is LNHDA and CDR2 SQIVND (reference sequence). The length of the CDR3 is 16 residues. The CDR3 protein is CASINTPGNSGNTIYF. CDR3 coding DNA: TGTGCCAGTATCAATACCCCGGGCAACTCTGGAAACACCATATATTTT.

The gene calls are TRBV5-8 and TRBJ1-2; no firm D call. The V and J ends lost 3 bases and 5 bases respectively, with 8 bases between them. The CDR3 contains 12 residues. Germline V gene sequence: CDR1 SGHTS, CDR2 YDEGEE. CDR3 nucleotides: TGTGCCAGCAGCTCAAACGGATATGGCTACACCTTC. It encodes CASSSNGYGYTF. Using reference TRBV5-8 and TRBJ1-2 for the parts outside the CDR3, the full variable domain is EAGVTQSPTHLIKTRGQQATLRCSPISGHTSVYWYQQALGLGLQFLLWYDEGEERNRGNFPPRFSGRQFPNYSSELNVNALELEDSALYLCASSSNGYGYTFGSGTRLTVV.

V gene TRBV5-5 combines with J gene TRBJ1-2, with D tentatively TRBD1 (6 bases). V lost 0 bases and J lost 5, with 14 bases in between. Germline V gene data show CDR1 as SGHKS and CDR2 as YYEKEE (reference sequence). The CDR3 has 15 amino acids. CDR3 protein: CASSLVHGTPYGYTF. The CDR3 DNA follows: TGTGCCAGCAGCTTGGTGCACGGGACACCGTATGGCTACACCTTC. The full variable domain, completed using reference TRBV5-5 and TRBJ1-2, is DAGVTQSPTHLIKTRGQQVTLRCSPISGHKSVSWYQQVLGQGPQFIFQYYEKEERGRGNFPDRFSARQFPNYSSELNVNALLLGDSALYLCASSLVHGTPYGYTFGSGTRLTVV.

The V and J genes are TRBV4-3 and TRBJ2-3; 7 bases are shared with TRBD2. Unmatched junction bases numbered 9, after V lost 0 bases and J lost 12 bases. Germline CDR1 LGHNA, CDR2 YSLEER. CDR3 length equals 14 residues. CDR3 loop: CASSQEDTRGSQYF. CDR3 nucleotide sequence: TGCGCCAGCAGCCAAGAAGATACGCGGGGGTCCCAGTATTTT.

The rearrangement uses TRBV5-4 and TRBJ2-2; TRBD2 agrees at 7 bases. The germline V gene encodes CDR1 SGHNT and CDR2 YYREEE (reference sequence). Losses at the gene ends were 3 bases for V and 3 bases for J; bases not matched to a gene: 11. The CDR3 totals 17 residues. CDR3 protein: CASSSGRAGLDTGELFF. The CDR3 bases are TGTGCCAGCAGCTCCGGAAGAGCGGGGCTCGACACCGGGGAGCTGTTTTTT. Full variable domain (missing parts from reference TRBV5-4 and TRBJ2-2): ETGVTQSPTHLIKTRGQQVTLRCSSQSGHNTVSWYQQALGQGPQFIFQYYREEENGRGNFPPRFSGLQFPNYSSELNVNALELDDSALYLCASSSGRAGLDTGELFFGEGSRLTVL.

The rearrangement links TRBV19 to TRBJ1-5; D unresolved. CDR1 is LNHDA, CDR2 SQIVND, per germline (reference sequence). The V end was cut by 5 bases, the J end by 3 bases, with 14 bases between. The CDR3 has 15 amino acids. CDR3 nucleotides: TGTGCCAGTAGTGCTCCAGGACGGGTCAATCAGCCCCAGCATTTT. As protein: CASSAPGRVNQPQHF.